Listed below are T cell receptor beta chains from one sample, sequenced in a study of shared T cell receptors in the human thymus. Sequencing used immunoSEQ multiplex PCR; TCRdb keeps in-frame clones, though not all of them. The sample contains about 660,000 clones, approximately 87% of which appear only once. The same sample was also studied in work on human thymus T cells.

The specimen was thymocytes. The origin of the receptors is a boy under two years old with a congenital heart defect. Both conserved end residues are part of each CDR3. Fields, in order: J gene, V gene, D gene, clone size, CDR3 DNA, CDR3 protein. The D gene is left open where the match is weak. Expanded clones are given a class, and other clones once, few, many or no size at all.

TRBJ2-7 | TRBV10-3 | TRBD2 | NA | TGTGCCATCAGTGAGGGAATTCTAGCGGAAGAGACCTACGAGCAGTACTTC | CAISEGILAEETYEQYF
TRBJ2-2 | TRBV4-1 | TRBD2 | NA | TGCGCCAGCAGCCAAACCCCGAGACTAGCGGGAGGAGGGACCGGGGAGCTGTTTTTT | CASSQTPRLAGGGTGELFF
TRBJ1-1 | TRBV7-9 | TRBD1 | NA | TGTGCCAGCAGCGCAGGGGGCCTGAACACTGAAGCTTTCTTT | CASSAGGLNTEAFF
TRBJ2-1 | TRBV4-1 | NA | NA | TGCGCCAGCAGCCACGAGGGGGGGGACAAAAAGACTGGAGTCAATGAGCAGTTCTTC | CASSHEGGDKKTGVNEQFF
TRBJ2-1 | TRBV6-4 | TRBD2 | NA | TGTGCCAGCAGTGACGGGGGAGCGGGAGGGAGCTCCTACAATGAGCAGTTCTTC | CASSDGGAGGSSYNEQFF
TRBJ1-2 | TRBV6-1 | NA | once | TGTGCCAGCAGTGAAAGGGAGGTCTCGAACTATGGCTACACCTTC | CASSEREVSNYGYTF
TRBJ2-7 | TRBV2 | NA | NA | TGTGCCAGCAGTGAAGAAGAGGGTATCTCCTACGAGCAGTACTTC | CASSEEEGISYEQYF
TRBJ2-7 | TRBV5-1 | TRBD1 | NA | TGCGCCAGCAGCTTGACGCCGGGACAGGGGTCCTACGAGCAGTACTTC | CASSLTPGQGSYEQYF
TRBJ1-5 | TRBV29-1 | NA | NA | TGCAGCGTTGGGGGGCAGCACAATCAGCCCCAGCATTTT | CSVGGQHNQPQHF
TRBJ1-4 | TRBV6-5 | NA | NA | TGTGCCAGCGGCAGGACAGACCATAATGAAAAACTGTTTTTT | CASGRTDHNEKLFF
TRBJ2-3 | TRBV7-2 | TRBD2 | NA | TGTGCCAGCAGCCCGCGGGCTAGCGGGAGGGTTAGCACAGATACGCAGTATTTT | CASSPRASGRVSTDTQYF
TRBJ1-4 | TRBV10-2 | NA | few | TGCGCCAGCAGTGAGTCACCGGGTTCCAGGTTTTTT | CASSESPGSRFF